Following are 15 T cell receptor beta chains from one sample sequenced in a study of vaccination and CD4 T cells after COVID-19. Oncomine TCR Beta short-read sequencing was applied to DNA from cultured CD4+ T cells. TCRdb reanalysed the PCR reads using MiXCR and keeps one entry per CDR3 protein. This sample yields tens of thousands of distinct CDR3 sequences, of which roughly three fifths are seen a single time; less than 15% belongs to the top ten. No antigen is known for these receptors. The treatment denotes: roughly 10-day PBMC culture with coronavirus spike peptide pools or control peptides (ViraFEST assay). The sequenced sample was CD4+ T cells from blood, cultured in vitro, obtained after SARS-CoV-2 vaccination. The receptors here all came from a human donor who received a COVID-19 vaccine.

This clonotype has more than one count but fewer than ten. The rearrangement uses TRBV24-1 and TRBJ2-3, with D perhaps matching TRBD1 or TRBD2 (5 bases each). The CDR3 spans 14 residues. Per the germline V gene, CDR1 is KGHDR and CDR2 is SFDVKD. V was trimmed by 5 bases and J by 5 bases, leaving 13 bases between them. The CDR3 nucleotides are TGTGCCACCAGTGTTTCGAGGGGCCAAGATACGCAGTATTTT. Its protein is CATSVSRGQDTQYF.

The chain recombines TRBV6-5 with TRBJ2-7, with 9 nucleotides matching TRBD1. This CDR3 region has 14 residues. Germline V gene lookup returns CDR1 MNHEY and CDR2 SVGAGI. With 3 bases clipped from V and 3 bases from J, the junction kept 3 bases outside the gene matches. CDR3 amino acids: CASSYTTGGYEQYF. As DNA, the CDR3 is TGTGCCAGCAGTTATACGACAGGGGGCTACGAGCAGTACTTC.

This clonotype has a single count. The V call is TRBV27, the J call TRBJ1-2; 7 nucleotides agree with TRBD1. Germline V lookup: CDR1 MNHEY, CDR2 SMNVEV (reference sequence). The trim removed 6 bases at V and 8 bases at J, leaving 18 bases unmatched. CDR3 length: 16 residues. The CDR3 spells CASSSGAGGGMWGYTF. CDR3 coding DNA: TGTGCCAGCAGCTCAGGGGCAGGGGGGGGCATGTGGGGCTACACCTTC.

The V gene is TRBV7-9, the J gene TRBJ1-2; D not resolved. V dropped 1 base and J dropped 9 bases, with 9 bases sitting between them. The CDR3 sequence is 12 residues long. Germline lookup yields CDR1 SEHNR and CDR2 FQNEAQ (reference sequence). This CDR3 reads CASSLGAGSYTF. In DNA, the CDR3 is TGTGCCAGCAGCTTAGGGGCAGGAAGCTACACCTTC.

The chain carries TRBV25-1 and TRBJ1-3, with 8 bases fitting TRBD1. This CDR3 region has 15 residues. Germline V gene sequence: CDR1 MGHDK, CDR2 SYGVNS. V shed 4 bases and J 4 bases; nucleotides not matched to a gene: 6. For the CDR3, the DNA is TGTGCCAGCAGTGCCAGGGGGCTTTCGGGAAACACCATATATTTT. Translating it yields CASSARGLSGNTIYF.

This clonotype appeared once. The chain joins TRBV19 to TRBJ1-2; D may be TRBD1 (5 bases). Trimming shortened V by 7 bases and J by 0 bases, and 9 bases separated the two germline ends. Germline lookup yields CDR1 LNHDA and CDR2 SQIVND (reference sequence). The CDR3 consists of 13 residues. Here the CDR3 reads CASTTAANYGYTF. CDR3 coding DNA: TGTGCCAGTACGACAGCTGCTAACTATGGCTACACCTTC.

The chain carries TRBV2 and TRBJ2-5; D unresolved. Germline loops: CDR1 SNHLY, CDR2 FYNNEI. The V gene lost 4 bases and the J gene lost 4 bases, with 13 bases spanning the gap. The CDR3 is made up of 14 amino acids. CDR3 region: CASSGYAELETQYF. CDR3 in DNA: TGTGCCAGCAGTGGATATGCGGAGTTAGAGACCCAGTACTTC.

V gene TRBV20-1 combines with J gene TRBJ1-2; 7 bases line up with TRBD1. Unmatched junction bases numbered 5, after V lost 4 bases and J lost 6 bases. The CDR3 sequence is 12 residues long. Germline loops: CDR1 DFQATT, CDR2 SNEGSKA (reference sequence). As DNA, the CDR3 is TGCAGTGCTACGGGGGACAGCCATGGCTACACCTTC. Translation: CSATGDSHGYTF.

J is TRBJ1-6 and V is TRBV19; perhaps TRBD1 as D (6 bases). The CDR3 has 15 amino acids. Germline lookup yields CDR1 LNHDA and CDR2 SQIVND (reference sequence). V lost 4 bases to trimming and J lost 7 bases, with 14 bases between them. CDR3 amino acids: CASSRVRDTNSPLHF. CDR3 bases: TGTGCCAGTAGTAGGGTAAGGGACACCAATTCACCCCTCCACTTT.

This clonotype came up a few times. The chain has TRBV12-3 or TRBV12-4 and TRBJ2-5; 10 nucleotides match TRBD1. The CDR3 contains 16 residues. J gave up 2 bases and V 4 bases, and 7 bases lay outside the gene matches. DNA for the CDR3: TGTGCCAGCAGTTCGTCGGACAGGGGGGGACAAGAGACCCAGTACTTC. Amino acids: CASSSSDRGGQETQYF.

This CDR3 reads CASGAVGRGATNEKLFF. The CDR3 nucleotides read TGTGCCAGTGGGGCCGTCGGCAGGGGGGCAACTAATGAAAAACTGTTTTTT. V is TRBV7-8 and J is TRBJ1-4; the match to TRBD1 covers 7 bases. Germline trimming cut 9 bases from V and 0 bases from J; bases unmatched to any gene: 13. The CDR3 is 17 amino acids. From germline, CDR1 is SGHVS and CDR2 FQNEAQ.

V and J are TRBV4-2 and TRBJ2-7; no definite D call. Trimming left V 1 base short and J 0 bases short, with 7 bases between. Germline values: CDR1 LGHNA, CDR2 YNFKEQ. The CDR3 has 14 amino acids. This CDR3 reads CASSQVGNSYEQYF. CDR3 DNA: TGTGCCAGCAGCCAAGTGGGAAACTCCTACGAGCAGTACTTC.

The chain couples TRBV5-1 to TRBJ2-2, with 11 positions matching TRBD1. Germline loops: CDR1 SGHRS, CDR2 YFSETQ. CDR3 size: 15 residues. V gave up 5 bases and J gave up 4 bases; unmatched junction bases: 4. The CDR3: CASRSGTGGTGELFF. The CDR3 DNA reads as TGCGCCAGCAGGAGCGGGACAGGGGGCACCGGGGAGCTGTTTTTT.

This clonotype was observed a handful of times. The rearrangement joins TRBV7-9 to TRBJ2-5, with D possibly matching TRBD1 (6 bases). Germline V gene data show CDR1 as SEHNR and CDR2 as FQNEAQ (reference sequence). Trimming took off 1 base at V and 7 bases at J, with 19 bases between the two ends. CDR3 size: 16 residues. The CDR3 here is CASSLGARTSQGTQYF. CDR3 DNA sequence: TGTGCCAGCAGCTTAGGGGCGAGGACCTCACAGGGGACCCAGTACTTC.

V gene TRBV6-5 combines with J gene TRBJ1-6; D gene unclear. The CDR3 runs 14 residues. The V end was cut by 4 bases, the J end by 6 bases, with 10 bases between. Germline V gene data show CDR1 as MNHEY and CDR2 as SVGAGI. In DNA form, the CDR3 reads TGTGCCAGCAGTTTTTATCAGGCTAATTCACCCCTCCACTTT. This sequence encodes CASSFYQANSPLHF.